This entry concerns a single T cell receptor (beta chain). What antigen it recognizes has not been identified. Base qualities are missing; no much larger clone stands one base away. At the junction V is shortened by 3 bases and J by 8 bases; bases outside the gene matches: 4. Measured from the cysteine to the phenylalanine, the CDR3 is 14 residues long. Only the CDR3 part of the read is kept: 42 bases, read in frame from the first base. From the germline V gene (reference sequence), CDR1 is SEHNR and CDR2 is FQNEAQ. The data were obtained in a study of regulatory T cells in long-lasting Graves disease (dated by TCRdb to 2020 to 2023). Study-wide context: Persistent Graves' disease meant more than 5 years of antithyroid drug treatment with TSH receptor autoantibodies that stayed positive. A total of roughly 35 samples underwent TCR sequencing: roughly 13 from persistent and roughly 20 from newly diagnosed Graves' disease patients. In the clinical cohort, patients with persistent Graves' disease had used antithyroid drugs for an average of about 9.3 years. The study was conducted in China and was registered as a clinical trial. Patients with persistent Graves' disease were compared with patients with newly diagnosed Graves' disease using TCR sequencing and RNA sequencing of peripheral blood. Here is what the overall study found, with its caveats: Sequencing and analysis were limited to the TCR beta chain. Peripheral blood alone was examined, since thyroid tissue, which constituted the primary lesion, could not be accessed. Persistent patients shared more public clonotypes among themselves (2,741) than newly diagnosed patients did (nearly 1,000). Persistent Graves' disease patients showed lower TCR Shannon entropy and fewer highly expanded clones than newly diagnosed patients, suggesting clonal expansion. The authors acknowledged the small sample size as a limitation that may reduce accuracy. Persistent disease showed preferential use of TRBV28, TRBJ1-2 and TRBJ2-5, whereas newly diagnosed disease favored TRBV20-1 and TRBJ2-1.

The library was produced with multiplex PCR. The data were produced on an Illumina HiSeq 4000. To build TCR beta libraries, CDR3 regions were amplified by Arm-PCR using iRepertoire HTBI primers. PCR products were gel purified before sequencing. The paper's data handling went like this. Across samples, 60 to 75 TRBV and approximately 15 TRBJ segments were identified and used for gene usage analysis of CDR3 amino acid clonotypes. COPE and FqMerger were used to merge the filtered high-quality paired reads into contigs. BLAST was used to align contigs to IMGT TRBV, TRBD and TRBJ reference genes, and CDR3 was defined according to IMGT. Any clonotype with a frequency above 0.1% was classified as a highly expanded clone. Shannon entropy was used to measure repertoire diversity, and the Gini coefficient was used to measure V-J evenness. A clonotype found in more than one individual was treated as public. TCRdb reanalyzed the raw reads on its own, using fastp at Q25 for trimming and MiXCR for clone calling, and kept in-frame beta chains. For every CDR3 protein sequence, its rows merge into one entry that carries the most common genes and DNA. TCRdb's processing, not the authors', yielded these V and J calls. This sample lists around 450,000 distinct CDR3 sequences; about 22% were detected once. Less than 9% of the sample comes from the top ten.

Explained via the paper, the time point label denotes: persistent/refractory GD, antithyroid drugs over 5 years with positive TRAb. RNA was extracted from PBMCs in TRIzol for both TCR sequencing and RNA sequencing. The diagnosis of Graves' disease followed American Thyroid Association guidelines. Patients for the study were recruited at an endocrinology department in Xi'an, China. Each patient gave approximately 10 milliliters of peripheral blood, collected in an EDTA anticoagulant tube. Ficoll Paque Plus density gradient separation was used to isolate PBMCs, and no further T cell sorting was performed. An Agilent 2100 Bioanalyzer and agarose gel were used to check RNA quality, while a NanoDrop 2000 measured RNA concentration.

The specimen comprised peripheral blood mononuclear cells (PBMCs), sampled when the disease was refractory, from a patient treated with antithyroid drugs. The chain uses TRBV7-9 and TRBJ1-4; 9 bases in the junction line up with TRBD1. The TCR comes from a female donor with Graves disease. The bases are TGTGCCAGCAGCTTCGACAGGGGGACCGAAAAACTGTTTTTT. Protein translation: CASSFDRGTEKLFF.